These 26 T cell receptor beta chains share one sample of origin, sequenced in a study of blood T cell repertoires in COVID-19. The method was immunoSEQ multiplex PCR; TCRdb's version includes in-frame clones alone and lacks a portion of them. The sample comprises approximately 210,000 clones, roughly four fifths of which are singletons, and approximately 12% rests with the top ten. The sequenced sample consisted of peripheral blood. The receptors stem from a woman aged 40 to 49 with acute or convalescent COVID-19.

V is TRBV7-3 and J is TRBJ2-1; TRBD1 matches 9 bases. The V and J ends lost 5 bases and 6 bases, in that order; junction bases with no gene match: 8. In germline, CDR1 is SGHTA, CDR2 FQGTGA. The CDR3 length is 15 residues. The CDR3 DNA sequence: TGTGCCAGCAGCACAGGGGGCACTTCTTTCAATGAGCAGTTCTTC. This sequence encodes CASSTGGTSFNEQFF.

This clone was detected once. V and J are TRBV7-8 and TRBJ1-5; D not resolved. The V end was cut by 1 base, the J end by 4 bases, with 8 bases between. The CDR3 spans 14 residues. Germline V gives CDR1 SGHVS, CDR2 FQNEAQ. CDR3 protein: CASSLGRRNQPQHF. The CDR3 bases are TGTGCCAGCAGCTTAGGACGGAGAAATCAGCCCCAGCATTTT.

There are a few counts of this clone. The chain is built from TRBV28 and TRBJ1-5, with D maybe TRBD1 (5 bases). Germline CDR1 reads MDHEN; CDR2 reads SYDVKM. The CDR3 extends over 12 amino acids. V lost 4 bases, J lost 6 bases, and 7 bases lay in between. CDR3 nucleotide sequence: TGTGCCAGCAGTTCCGGGGGTCAGCCCCAGCATTTT. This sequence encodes CASSSGGQPQHF.

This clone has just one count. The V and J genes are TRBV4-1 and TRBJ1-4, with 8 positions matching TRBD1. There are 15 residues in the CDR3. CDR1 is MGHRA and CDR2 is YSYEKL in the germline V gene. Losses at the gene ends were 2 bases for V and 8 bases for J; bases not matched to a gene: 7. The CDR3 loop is CASSQSDRGREKLFF. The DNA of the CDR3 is TGCGCCAGCAGCCAAAGCGACAGGGGAAGGGAAAAACTGTTTTTT.

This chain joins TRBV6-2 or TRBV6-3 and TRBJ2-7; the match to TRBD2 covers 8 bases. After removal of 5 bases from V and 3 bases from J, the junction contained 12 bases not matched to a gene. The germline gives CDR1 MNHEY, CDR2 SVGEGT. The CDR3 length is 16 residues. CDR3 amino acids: CASSQSLAGRRYEQYF. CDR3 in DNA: TGTGCCAGCAGTCAAAGCCTAGCGGGCCGGCGCTACGAGCAGTACTTC.

The CDR3 here is CASSDGQGNIQYF. In DNA form, the CDR3 reads TGTGCCAGCAGCGACGGACAGGGGAACATTCAGTACTTC. The gene calls are TRBV7-6 and TRBJ2-4, with 9 bases lining up with TRBD1. Per the germline V gene, CDR1 is SGHVS and CDR2 is FNYEAQ. This CDR3 contains 13 residues. The trim removed 5 bases at V and 7 bases at J, leaving 3 bases unmatched.

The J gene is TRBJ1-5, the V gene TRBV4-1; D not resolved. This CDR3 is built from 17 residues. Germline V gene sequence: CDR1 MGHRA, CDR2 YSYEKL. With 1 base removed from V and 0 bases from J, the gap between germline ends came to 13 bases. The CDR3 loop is CASSQALDTYSNQPQHF. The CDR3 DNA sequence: TGCGCCAGCAGCCAAGCCCTCGACACTTATAGCAATCAGCCCCAGCATTTT.

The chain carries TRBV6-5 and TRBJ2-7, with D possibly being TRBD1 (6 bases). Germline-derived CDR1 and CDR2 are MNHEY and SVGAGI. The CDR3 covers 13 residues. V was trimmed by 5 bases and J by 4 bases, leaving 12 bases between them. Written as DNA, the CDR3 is TGTGCCAGCAGTCGGGACATCCAATACGAGCAGTACTTC. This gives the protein CASSRDIQYEQYF.

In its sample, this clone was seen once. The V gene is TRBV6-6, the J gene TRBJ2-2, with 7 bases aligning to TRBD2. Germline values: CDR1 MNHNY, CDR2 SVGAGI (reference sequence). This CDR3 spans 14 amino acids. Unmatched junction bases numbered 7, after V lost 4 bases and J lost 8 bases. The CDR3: CASSSAGGTGELFF. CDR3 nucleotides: TGTGCCAGCAGTTCGGCCGGGGGGACTGGGGAGCTGTTTTTT.

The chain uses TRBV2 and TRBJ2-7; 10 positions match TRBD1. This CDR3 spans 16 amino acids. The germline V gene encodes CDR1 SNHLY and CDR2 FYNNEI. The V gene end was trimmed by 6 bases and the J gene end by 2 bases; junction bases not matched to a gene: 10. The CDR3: CASSPSKDRGAYEQYF. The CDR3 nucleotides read TGTGCCAGCAGCCCTTCCAAGGACAGGGGGGCCTACGAGCAGTACTTC. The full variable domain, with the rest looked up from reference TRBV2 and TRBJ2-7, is EPEVTQTPSHQVTQMGQEVILRCVPISNHLYFYWYRQILGQKVEFLVSFYNNEISEKSEIFDDQFSVERPDGSNFTLKIRSTKLEDSAMYFCASSPSKDRGAYEQYFGPGTRLTVT.

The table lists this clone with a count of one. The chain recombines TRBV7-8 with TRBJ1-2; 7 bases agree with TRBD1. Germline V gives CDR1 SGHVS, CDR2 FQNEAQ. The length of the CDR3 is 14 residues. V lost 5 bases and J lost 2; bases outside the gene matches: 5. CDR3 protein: CASSATGQNYGYTF. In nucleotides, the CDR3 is TGTGCCAGCAGCGCCACGGGACAGAACTATGGCTACACCTTC.

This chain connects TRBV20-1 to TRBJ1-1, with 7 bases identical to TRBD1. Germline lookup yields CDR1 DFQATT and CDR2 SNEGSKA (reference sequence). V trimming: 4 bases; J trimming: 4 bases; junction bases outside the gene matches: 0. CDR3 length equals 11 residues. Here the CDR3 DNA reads TGCAGTGCTAACAGGGGCACTGAAGCTTTCTTT. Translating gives CSANRGTEAFF.

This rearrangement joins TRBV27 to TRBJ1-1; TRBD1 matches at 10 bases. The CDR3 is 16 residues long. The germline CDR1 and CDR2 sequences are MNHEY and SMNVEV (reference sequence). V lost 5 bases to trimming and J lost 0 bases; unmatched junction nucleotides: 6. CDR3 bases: TGTGCCAGCAGTCCCCGACAGGGGGCGTTGAACACTGAAGCTTTCTTT. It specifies CASSPRQGALNTEAFF.

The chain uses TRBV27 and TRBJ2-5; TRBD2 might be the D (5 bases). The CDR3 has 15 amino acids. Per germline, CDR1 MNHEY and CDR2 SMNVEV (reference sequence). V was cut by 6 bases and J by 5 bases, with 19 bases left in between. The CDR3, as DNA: TGTGCCAGCAGATTAACCTGGGGAGCAAGCGAGACCCAGTACTTC. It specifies CASRLTWGASETQYF.

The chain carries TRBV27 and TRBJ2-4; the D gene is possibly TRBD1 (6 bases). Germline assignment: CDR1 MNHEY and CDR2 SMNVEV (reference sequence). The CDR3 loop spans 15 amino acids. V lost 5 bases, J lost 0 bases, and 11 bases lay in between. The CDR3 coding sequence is TGTGCCAGCAGTCCACGACAGGCAGCCAAAAACATTCAGTACTTC. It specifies CASSPRQAAKNIQYF.

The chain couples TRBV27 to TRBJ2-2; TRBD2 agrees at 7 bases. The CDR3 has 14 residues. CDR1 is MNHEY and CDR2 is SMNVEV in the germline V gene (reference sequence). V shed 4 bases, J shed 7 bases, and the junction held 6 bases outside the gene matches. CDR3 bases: TGTGCCAGCAGTTATAGCCGCGGGAGCGGGGAGCTGTTTTTT. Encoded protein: CASSYSRGSGELFF.

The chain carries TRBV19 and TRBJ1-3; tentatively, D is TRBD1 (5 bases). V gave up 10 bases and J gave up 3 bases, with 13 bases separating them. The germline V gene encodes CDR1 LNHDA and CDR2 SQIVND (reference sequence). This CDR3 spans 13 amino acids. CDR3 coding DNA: TGTGCCACCAGTCGGACAAATGGAAACACCATATATTTT. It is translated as CATSRTNGNTIYF.

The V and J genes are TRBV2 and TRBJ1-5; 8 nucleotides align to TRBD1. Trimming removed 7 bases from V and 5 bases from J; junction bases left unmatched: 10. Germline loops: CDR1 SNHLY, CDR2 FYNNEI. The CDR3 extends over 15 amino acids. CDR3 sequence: CASNEGQGAYQPQHF. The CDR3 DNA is TGTGCCAGCAACGAGGGGCAGGGGGCTTATCAGCCCCAGCATTTT.

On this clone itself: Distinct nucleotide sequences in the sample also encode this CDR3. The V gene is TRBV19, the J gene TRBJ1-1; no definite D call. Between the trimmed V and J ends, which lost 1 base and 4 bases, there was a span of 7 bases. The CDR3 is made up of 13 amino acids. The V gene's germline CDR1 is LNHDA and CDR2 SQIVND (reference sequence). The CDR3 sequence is CASSIGGLTEAFF. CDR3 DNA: TGTGCCAGTAGTATAGGAGGGCTCACTGAAGCTTTCTTT.

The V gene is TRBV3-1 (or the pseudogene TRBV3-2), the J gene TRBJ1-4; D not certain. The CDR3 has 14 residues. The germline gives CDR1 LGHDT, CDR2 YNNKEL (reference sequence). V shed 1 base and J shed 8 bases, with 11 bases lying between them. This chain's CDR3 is CASSQVTGSEKLFF. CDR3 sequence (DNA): TGTGCCAGCAGCCAAGTTACGGGAAGCGAAAAACTGTTTTTT.

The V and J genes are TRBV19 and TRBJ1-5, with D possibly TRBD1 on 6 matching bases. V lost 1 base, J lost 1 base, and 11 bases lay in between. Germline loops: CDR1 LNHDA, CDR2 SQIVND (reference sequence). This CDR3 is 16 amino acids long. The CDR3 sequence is CASSIVTGRSNQPQHF. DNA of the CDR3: TGTGCCAGTAGTATAGTCACAGGGAGAAGCAATCAGCCCCAGCATTTT.

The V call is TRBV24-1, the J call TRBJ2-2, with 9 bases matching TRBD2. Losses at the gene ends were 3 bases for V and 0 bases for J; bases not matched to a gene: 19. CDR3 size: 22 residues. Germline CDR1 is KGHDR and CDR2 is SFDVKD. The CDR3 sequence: CATSDIPGHLRLAGPNTGELFF. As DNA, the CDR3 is TGTGCCACCAGTGATATCCCGGGACACCTTCGGCTAGCGGGGCCGAACACCGGGGAGCTGTTTTTT.

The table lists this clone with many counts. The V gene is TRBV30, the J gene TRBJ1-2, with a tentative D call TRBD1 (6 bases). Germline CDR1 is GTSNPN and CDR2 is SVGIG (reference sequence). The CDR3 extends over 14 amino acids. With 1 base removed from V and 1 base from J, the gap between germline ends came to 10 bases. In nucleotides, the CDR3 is TGTGCCTGGAGTGAAACAGGGATTAACTATGGCTACACCTTC. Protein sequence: CAWSETGINYGYTF.

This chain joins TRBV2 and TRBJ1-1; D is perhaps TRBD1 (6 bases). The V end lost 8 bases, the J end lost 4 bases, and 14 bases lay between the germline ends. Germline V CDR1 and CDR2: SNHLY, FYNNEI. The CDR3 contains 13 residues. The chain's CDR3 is CASQQGVVTEAFF. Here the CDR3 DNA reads TGTGCCAGCCAACAGGGTGTAGTCACTGAAGCTTTCTTT. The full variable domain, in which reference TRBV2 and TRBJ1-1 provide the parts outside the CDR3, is EPEVTQTPSHQVTQMGQEVILRCVPISNHLYFYWYRQILGQKVEFLVSFYNNEISEKSEIFDDQFSVERPDGSNFTLKIRSTKLEDSAMYFCASQQGVVTEAFFGQGTRLTVV.

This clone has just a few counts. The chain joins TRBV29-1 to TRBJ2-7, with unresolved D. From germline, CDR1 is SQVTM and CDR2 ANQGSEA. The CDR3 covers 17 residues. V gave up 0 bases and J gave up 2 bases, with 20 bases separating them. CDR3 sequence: CSVEDRSCLDGAYEQYF. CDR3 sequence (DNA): TGCAGCGTTGAAGATCGTTCTTGTCTCGACGGAGCCTACGAGCAGTACTTC.

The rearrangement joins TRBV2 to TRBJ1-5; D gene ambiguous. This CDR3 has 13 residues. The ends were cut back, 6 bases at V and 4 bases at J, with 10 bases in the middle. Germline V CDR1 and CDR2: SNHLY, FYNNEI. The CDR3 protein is CASSSMWNQPQHF. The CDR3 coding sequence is TGTGCCAGCAGCAGTATGTGGAATCAGCCCCAGCATTTT.